The clone carrying this TCR beta chain was observed a single time. These data come from a study of control samples from healthy donors and cancer patients. The method was immunoSEQ multiplex PCR; TCRdb's version includes in-frame clones alone and lacks a portion of them. The sample yields some 100,000 clones, about 90% seen once. Trimming stripped 3 bases from V and 6 bases from J, with 12 bases between. There are 13 residues in the CDR3. Germline V gene sequence: CDR1 SGHTA, CDR2 FQGNSA. Sequencing was performed on blood. The V call is TRBV7-2, the J call TRBJ2-7, with D unresolved. This clonotype originated in a woman aged 45-60 years in good health. CDR3 bases: TGTGCCAGCAGCTTTCTTCTTAGTGCCGAGCAGTACGTC. It is translated as CASSFLLSAEQYV.